These 11 T cell receptor beta chains originate from one sample sequenced in a study of T cell responses to AZD1222 COVID-19 vaccine. Only in-frame clones appear in the TCRdb table, and some are missing; sequencing was by immunoSEQ multiplex PCR. The sample carries some 150,000 clones, about 89% recorded once. The source material was peripheral blood, sampled on day 0 of AZD1222 vaccination. Every receptor here comes from an adult in good health.

The chain has TRBV24-1 and TRBJ1-1, with a weak D call TRBD1 (6 bases). Germline values: CDR1 KGHDR, CDR2 SFDVKD. The CDR3 runs 13 residues. The ends were cut back, 6 bases at V and 6 bases at J, with 13 bases in the middle. DNA of the CDR3: TGTGCCACCAGTCCGGCGGGGGCACCTGAAGCTTTCTTT. It codes for CATSPAGAPEAFF.

This chain links TRBV6-1 with TRBJ2-3; TRBD1 matches at 7 bases. CDR1 is MNHNS, CDR2 SASEGT, per germline. This CDR3 is built from 16 residues. Trimming cost V 3 bases and J 0 bases; bases outside gene matches: 6. CDR3 nucleotide sequence: TGTGCCAGCAGTGATGACTGGACAGGCAGCACAGATACGCAGTATTTT. It specifies CASSDDWTGSTDTQYF.

The V and J genes are TRBV27 and TRBJ2-7; TRBD2 agrees at 13 bases. J lost 3 bases, V lost 1 base, and 15 bases had no gene match. This CDR3 comprises 20 residues. The germline CDR1 and CDR2 sequences are MNHEY and SMNVEV (reference sequence). The CDR3 DNA sequence: TGTGCCAGCAGTTTATATTTGACTAGCGGGAGGCCCGTTGGGAGCTACGAGCAGTACTTC. Protein product: CASSLYLTSGRPVGSYEQYF.

The chain carries TRBV4-1 and TRBJ1-1, with D unresolved. Trimming removed 0 bases from V and 4 bases from J, with 12 bases in between. The CDR3 runs 15 residues. Germline V gene lookup returns CDR1 MGHRA and CDR2 YSYEKL. DNA for the CDR3: TGCGCCAGCAGCCAAGATTCTATGAGAAGCACTGAAGCTTTCTTT. It is translated as CASSQDSMRSTEAFF.

The chain joins TRBV15 to TRBJ2-7, with unresolved D. CDR3 length equals 14 residues. Trimming removed 1 base at V and 1 base at J, with 8 bases between. CDR1 LNHNV and CDR2 YYDKDF come from the germline V gene (reference sequence). The CDR3 DNA reads TGTGCCACCAGCAGAGTAGCAGGTTCCTACGAGCAGTACGTC. Translation gives CATSRVAGSYEQYV.

The chain couples TRBV6-5 to TRBJ1-2; tentative D call: TRBD1 (6 bases). Trimming took off 0 bases at V and 4 bases at J, with 12 bases between the two ends. This CDR3 has 15 residues. CDR1 and CDR2 (germline): MNHEY, SVGAGI. CDR3 residues: CASSYSRGPTYGYTF. CDR3 in DNA: TGTGCCAGCAGTTACTCGCGGGGGCCTACCTATGGCTACACCTTC.

V and J are TRBV9 and TRBJ2-3; 8 bases map to TRBD2. This CDR3 spans 15 amino acids. Germline values: CDR1 SGDLS, CDR2 YYNGEE. The trim removed 3 bases at V and 3 bases at J, leaving 6 bases unmatched. CDR3 in amino acids: CASSGTGGVTDTQYF. The CDR3 DNA is TGTGCCAGCAGCGGGACCGGGGGGGTGACAGATACGCAGTATTTT.

This chain uses TRBV19 with TRBJ1-2, with a weak D call TRBD1 (5 bases). V shed 7 bases and J shed 0 bases, with 15 bases lying between them. The CDR3 contains 15 residues. CDR1 is LNHDA and CDR2 is SQIVND in the germline V gene (reference sequence). CDR3: CASKVGVTANYGYTF. CDR3 sequence (DNA): TGTGCCAGTAAGGTGGGGGTAACCGCTAACTATGGCTACACCTTC.

This chain's CDR3 is CASRQGSGAYEQYF. The CDR3 nucleotides are TGTGCCAGCAGGCAGGGTTCGGGTGCATACGAGCAGTACTTC. The chain carries TRBV3-1 (or the pseudogene TRBV3-2) and TRBJ2-7, with D possibly being TRBD1 (5 bases). From germline, CDR1 is LGHDT and CDR2 YNNKEL (reference sequence). The CDR3 runs to 14 residues. V was shortened by 6 bases and J by 4 bases, with 16 bases between the two germline ends.

The chain carries TRBV10-3 and TRBJ2-2, with TRBD2 matching over 9 bases. V was pared by 0 bases and J by 2 bases, with 10 bases of the junction left unmatched. Germline CDR1 ENHRY, CDR2 SYGVKD. The CDR3 runs 19 residues. The CDR3 DNA reads as TGTGCCATCAGTGAGTCGAAAACCGGACTAGCGAGTAACACCGGGGAGCTGTTTTTT. Its protein product is CAISESKTGLASNTGELFF.

The chain joins TRBV20-1 to TRBJ1-1; D is uncertain. Looked up from germline, CDR1 is DFQATT and CDR2 is SNEGSKA (reference sequence). The CDR3 contains 11 residues. Trimming removed 3 bases from V and 2 bases from J, with 4 bases in between. CDR3 residues: CSASVNTEAFF. The CDR3 nucleotides are TGCAGTGCTAGCGTTAACACTGAAGCTTTCTTT.